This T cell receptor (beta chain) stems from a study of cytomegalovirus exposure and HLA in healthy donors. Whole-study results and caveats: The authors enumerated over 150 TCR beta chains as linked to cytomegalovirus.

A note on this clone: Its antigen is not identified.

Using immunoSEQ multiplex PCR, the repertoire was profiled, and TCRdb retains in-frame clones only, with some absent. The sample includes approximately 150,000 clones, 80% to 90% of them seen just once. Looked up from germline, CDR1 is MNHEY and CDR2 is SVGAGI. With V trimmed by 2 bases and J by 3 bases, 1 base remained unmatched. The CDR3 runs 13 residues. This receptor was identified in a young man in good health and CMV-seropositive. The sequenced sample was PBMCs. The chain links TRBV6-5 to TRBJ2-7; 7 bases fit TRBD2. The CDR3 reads CASSYKRDYEQYF. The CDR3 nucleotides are TGTGCCAGCAGTTACAAGCGGGACTACGAGCAGTACTTC.